The present T cell receptor beta chain was sequenced within a study of cytomegalovirus exposure and HLA in healthy donors. This PCR relied on a set of 60 Vbeta primers and 13 Jbeta primers. Methods used by the authors: Per a later analysis, the number of unique TCR beta chains was about 80 million, of which roughly 9.9 million were shared. Measured with immunoSEQ multiplex PCR; TCRdb has only the in-frame clones, and not every one. Clone size and the V and J calls come from that table; the DNA yielded D and trimming. Recorded here are 130,000 to 150,000 clones; the top ten clones represent 0.8% to 1%. Remarks on this clone: What it recognizes is unknown.

Points from the study as a whole: CMV antigen specificity was confirmed in vitro for three CMV-associated chains. Highly shared sequence variants in one cluster were likely a sequencing artifact.

The CDR3 has 17 residues. V dropped 2 bases and J dropped 2; count of bases not matched to a gene: 5. The germline V gene has CDR1 MNHEY and CDR2 SMNVEV (reference sequence). The donors were healthy bone marrow donors. This TCR was sampled from a male donor in good health and CMV-seronegative. V usage is TRBV27 and J usage is TRBJ2-3; 12 bases are shared with TRBD1. The specimen was PBMCs. Here the CDR3 reads CASSLGTGGVATDTQYF. CDR3 DNA: TGTGCCAGCAGTTTAGGGACAGGGGGCGTTGCCACAGATACGCAGTATTTT.